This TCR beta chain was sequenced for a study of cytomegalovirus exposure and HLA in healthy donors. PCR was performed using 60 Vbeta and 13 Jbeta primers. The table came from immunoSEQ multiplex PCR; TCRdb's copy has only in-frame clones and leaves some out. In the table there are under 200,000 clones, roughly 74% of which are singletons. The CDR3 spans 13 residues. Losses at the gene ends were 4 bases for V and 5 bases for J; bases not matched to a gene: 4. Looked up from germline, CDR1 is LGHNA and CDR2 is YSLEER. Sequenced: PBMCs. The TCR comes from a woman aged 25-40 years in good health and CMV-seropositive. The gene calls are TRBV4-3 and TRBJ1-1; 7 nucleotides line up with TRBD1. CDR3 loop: CASSLRQGTEAFF. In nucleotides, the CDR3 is TGCGCCAGCAGCCTTCGACAGGGAACTGAAGCTTTCTTT.